This TCR beta chain was identified during a study of blood T cell repertoires in COVID-19. Across the study: The origin of the acute and convalescent COVID-19 samples was the United States, Italy and Spain. Sample material is recorded as cDNA or gDNA derived from T cells, B-cell-depleted T cells, or PBMCs.

The germline V gene encodes CDR1 SGHVS and CDR2 FQNEAQ. V was clipped by 8 bases and J by 4 bases; unmatched bases: 7. CDR3 length equals 14 residues. In the authors' methods: From reference gene primer amplification, estimates of nucleated cell counts were derived. The repertoire was sequenced with immunoSEQ multiplex PCR; TCRdb's copy has only in-frame clones and lacks some. The DNA was the basis for D and trimming; V, J and clone size are from that table. This table holds about 30,000 clones, around 87% found once. Sequencing was performed on peripheral blood. The TCR sequence derives from a man between 70 and 80 years old with acute or convalescent COVID-19. V and J are TRBV7-8 and TRBJ2-7; 11 bases fit TRBD2. The CDR3 loop is CASLTGLAGYEQYF. CDR3 nucleotide sequence: TGTGCCAGCTTGACTGGACTAGCGGGTTACGAGCAGTACTTC.